The 21 T cell receptor beta chains below come from one sample, sequenced in a study of T cells after posttransplantation cyclophosphamide. Clones were sequenced by immunoSEQ multiplex PCR, and TCRdb holds only the in-frame ones, with some missing. The table includes roughly 21,000 clones, about 98% detected once. The material sequenced was naive CD8+ T cells sorted from PBMCs. Receptors were obtained from a man aged 35 to 55 in good health, CMV-negative, and a related stem cell transplant donor.

The chain recombines TRBV4-1 with TRBJ2-7; 7 positions match TRBD2. The V gene's germline CDR1 is MGHRA and CDR2 YSYEKL. This CDR3 has 17 residues. Losses at the gene ends were 5 bases for V and 5 bases for J; bases not matched to a gene: 18. DNA for the CDR3: TGCGCCAGCAGCTCATACCCATGGAGGGAGGGCCGAAACGAGCAGTACTTC. It codes for CASSSYPWREGRNEQYF.

This rearrangement joins TRBV27 to TRBJ2-3; TRBD1 might be the D (5 bases). CDR1 MNHEY and CDR2 SMNVEV come from the germline V gene (reference sequence). Trimming stripped 6 bases from V and 2 bases from J, with 15 bases between. The CDR3 consists of 15 residues. The CDR3 coding sequence is TGTGCCAGCAGGGTGTGGGGCTTGAACACAGATACGCAGTATTTT. Protein sequence: CASRVWGLNTDTQYF.

V is TRBV18 and J is TRBJ2-5; D unclear. V was trimmed by 3 bases and J by 5 bases, leaving 7 bases between them. The CDR3 totals 12 residues. Per germline, CDR1 KGHSH and CDR2 LQKENI. The DNA of the CDR3 is TGTGCCAGCTCACCTCCGAGGGAGACCCAGTACTTC. Its protein is CASSPPRETQYF.

The chain uses TRBV28 and TRBJ2-1; D perhaps matches TRBD2 (6 bases). V was trimmed by 3 bases and J by 0 bases, leaving 12 bases between them. The CDR3 runs 16 residues. Germline V CDR1 and CDR2: MDHEN, SYDVKM. The DNA of the CDR3 is TGTGCCAGCAGTTTTGGCGGGGCCAGCTCCTACAATGAGCAGTTCTTC. Its protein is CASSFGGASSYNEQFF.

The rearrangement links TRBV7-3 to TRBJ2-1; TRBD2 aligns across 7 bases. Germline V gene sequence: CDR1 SGHTA, CDR2 FQGTGA. Germline trimming cut 2 bases from V and 4 bases from J; bases unmatched to any gene: 8. CDR3 length equals 16 residues. As DNA, the CDR3 is TGTGCCAGCAGCTTAGGGAGGGCTCCACGATACAATGAGCAGTTCTTC. As protein: CASSLGRAPRYNEQFF.

This chain joins TRBV29-1 and TRBJ2-7; TRBD1 aligns across 7 bases. The CDR3 totals 11 residues. Looked up from germline, CDR1 is SQVTM and CDR2 is ANQGSEA. Trimming removed 3 bases from V and 6 bases from J; junction bases left unmatched: 2. Written as DNA, the CDR3 is TGCAGCGTTGAGACAGGGCGCGAGCAGTACTTC. Translated: CSVETGREQYF.

The V and J genes are TRBV28 and TRBJ2-7, with D possibly matching TRBD1 (6 bases). Trimming took 3 bases from V and 9 from J, leaving 21 bases between them. The CDR3 is 15 residues long. Germline CDR1 MDHEN, CDR2 SYDVKM. CDR3 coding DNA: TGTGCCAGCAGTTTCTTAGAGGCAGGGGTGGTCGGGCAGTACTTC. Amino acids: CASSFLEAGVVGQYF.

The chain combines TRBV7-9 with TRBJ2-7; 7 bases are a match to TRBD2. This CDR3 spans 14 amino acids. CDR1 is SEHNR and CDR2 is FQNEAQ in the germline V gene (reference sequence). Trimming removed 6 bases from V and 4 bases from J; junction bases left unmatched: 9. The chain's CDR3 is CASSSPREEYEQYF. The CDR3 bases are TGTGCCAGCAGTTCGCCCCGGGAGGAATACGAGCAGTACTTC.

V gene TRBV11-2 combines with J gene TRBJ2-7, with a weak D call TRBD2 (6 bases). The V and J ends lost 1 base and 0 bases respectively, with 16 bases between them. The CDR3 is 17 residues long. The germline gives CDR1 SGHAT, CDR2 FQNNGV. Here the CDR3 reads CASSLVGSGDDSYEQYF. The CDR3 region has the DNA TGTGCCAGCAGCTTAGTAGGGTCGGGGGACGACTCCTACGAGCAGTACTTC.

The chain is built from TRBV7-9 and TRBJ2-7; TRBD1 might be the D (6 bases). CDR3 length: 14 amino acids. With 1 base removed from V and 7 bases from J, the gap between germline ends came to 14 bases. Germline-derived CDR1 and CDR2 are SEHNR and FQNEAQ (reference sequence). The CDR3, as DNA: TGTGCCAGCAGCTTAGTAGCAGGGGCGGGTGAGCAGTACTTC. It is translated as CASSLVAGAGEQYF. Combining the CDR3 with reference TRBV7-9 and TRBJ2-7 gives the whole variable domain DTGVSQNPRHKITKRGQNVTFRCDPISEHNRLYWYRQTLGQGPEFLTYFQNEAQLEKSRLLSDRFSAERPKGSFSTLEIQRTEQGDSAMYLCASSLVAGAGEQYFGPGTRLTVT.

This rearrangement joins TRBV6-5 to TRBJ2-7; TRBD2 might be the D (5 bases). Trimming cost V 6 bases and J 3 bases, with 18 bases left between them. The CDR3 runs to 15 residues. Germline V gene lookup returns CDR1 MNHEY and CDR2 SVGAGI. CDR3 DNA sequence: TGTGCCAGCAGCCCCTTCCGGGAAAATCGCTACGAGCAGTACTTC. It is translated as CASSPFRENRYEQYF.

The genes are TRBV2 and TRBJ2-4; no clear D gene. V lost 3 bases and J 5 bases, leaving 8 bases between the germline ends. The CDR3 is 13 residues long. From germline, CDR1 is SNHLY and CDR2 FYNNEI. CDR3 nucleotide sequence: TGTGCCAGCAGTGATGAAGGAGAAAACATTCAGTACTTC. Protein sequence: CASSDEGENIQYF.

Here the CDR3 reads CASSTQLGGITSYEQYF. The CDR3 DNA reads as TGTGCCAGCAGCACTCAGCTCGGCGGGATTACCTCCTACGAGCAGTACTTC. The chain has TRBV11-2 and TRBJ2-7; TRBD2 is a possible D gene (6 bases). Germline V gene data show CDR1 as SGHAT and CDR2 as FQNNGV. This CDR3 contains 17 residues. V dropped 5 bases and J dropped 0 bases, with 20 bases sitting between them.

The chain couples TRBV15 to TRBJ1-5; 7 bases fit TRBD1. The J segment lost 4 bases and the V segment lost 1 base, leaving 16 bases of the junction unmatched. The CDR3 is 19 residues long. Germline CDR1 is LNHNV and CDR2 is YYDKDF (reference sequence). The CDR3 sequence is CATSRAMVGTVGLNQPQHF. CDR3 bases: TGTGCCACCAGCAGAGCCATGGTTGGGACAGTAGGGCTAAATCAGCCCCAGCATTTT.

J is TRBJ2-1 and V is TRBV29-1; 7 nucleotides line up with TRBD2. The CDR3 length is 15 residues. Germline trimming cut 0 bases from V and 2 bases from J; bases unmatched to any gene: 4. CDR1 SQVTM and CDR2 ANQGSEA come from the germline V gene. The CDR3 reads CSVEDGAGAYNEQFF. DNA for the CDR3: TGCAGCGTTGAAGACGGGGCGGGAGCCTACAATGAGCAGTTCTTC.

This clone was seen only once. The chain recombines TRBV7-6 with TRBJ2-1, with a possible D match to TRBD2 (7 bases). The V end was cut by 8 bases, the J end by 7 bases, with 15 bases between. The germline V gene has CDR1 SGHVS and CDR2 FNYEAQ. The CDR3 length is 13 residues. CDR3 amino acids: CASQGRGMNEQFF. The CDR3 DNA follows: TGTGCCAGCCAGGGGAGGGGGATGAATGAGCAGTTCTTC.

The V and J genes are TRBV30 and TRBJ2-2; no clear D gene. V lost 3 bases to trimming and J lost 7 bases, with 9 bases between them. Germline V gene lookup returns CDR1 GTSNPN and CDR2 SVGIG (reference sequence). This CDR3 region has 12 residues. CDR3 bases: TGTGCCTGGAGGCTAGGATTCGGGGAGCTGTTTTTT. Translating gives CAWRLGFGELFF.

This chain connects TRBV29-1 to TRBJ2-5; weak D call: TRBD2 (6 bases). The better agreement between TRBJ2-7 and the DNA end casts doubt on the J call. CDR1 SQVTM and CDR2 ANQGSEA come from the germline V gene. CDR3 length equals 13 residues. The CDR3 nucleotides read TGCAGCGTTGAAGGTGGAGGGGATTACGAGCAGTACTTC. This gives the protein CSVEGGGDYEQYF.

The CDR3 reads CASSFPAGVNTGELFF. CDR3 nucleotide sequence: TGTGCCAGCAGCTTCCCAGCGGGAGTAAACACCGGGGAGCTGTTTTTT. This chain links TRBV7-9 with TRBJ2-2; 8 positions match TRBD2. The CDR3 loop spans 16 amino acids. The germline gives CDR1 SEHNR, CDR2 FQNEAQ (reference sequence). V lost 3 bases and J lost 2; bases outside the gene matches: 5. The variable domain in full, with the rest retrieved from reference TRBV7-9 and TRBJ2-2, is DTGVSQNPRHKITKRGQNVTFRCDPISEHNRLYWYRQTLGQGPEFLTYFQNEAQLEKSRLLSDRFSAERPKGSFSTLEIQRTEQGDSAMYLCASSFPAGVNTGELFFGEGSRLTVL.

The chain recombines TRBV6-5 with TRBJ2-1, with D unresolved. CDR3 length equals 14 residues. Trimming left V 0 bases short and J 7 bases short, with 10 bases between. From germline, CDR1 is MNHEY and CDR2 SVGAGI. CDR3 in amino acids: CASSYSFGHNEQFF. Written as DNA, the CDR3 is TGTGCCAGCAGTTACTCGTTTGGCCATAATGAGCAGTTCTTC.

This chain connects TRBV30 to TRBJ1-1; D remains ambiguous. This CDR3 region has 13 residues. The V end lost 2 bases, the J end lost 4 bases, and 11 bases lay between the germline ends. CDR1 and CDR2 from the germline V gene are GTSNPN and SVGIG (reference sequence). The CDR3 region has the DNA TGTGCCTGGAGTCACCAGTCCACCACTGAAGCTTTCTTT. Translation: CAWSHQSTTEAFF.